The clone carrying this TCR beta chain appeared a few times. The record originates from a study of cytomegalovirus exposure and HLA in healthy donors. 60 Vbeta and 13 Jbeta primers were used in PCR. TCRdb's table, derived via immunoSEQ multiplex PCR, lists solely in-frame clones and lacks some. Among around 150,000 clones, about 76% were seen once, and the ten largest hold approximately 2%. V gave up 7 bases and J gave up 5 bases; unmatched junction bases: 8. This CDR3 comprises 15 residues. Looked up from germline, CDR1 is SNHLY and CDR2 is FYNNEI. Sequenced: PBMCs. The chain carries TRBV2 and TRBJ1-5; 10 positions agree with TRBD1. This TCR was sampled from a female donor in good health and CMV-seronegative. In DNA, the CDR3 is TGTGCCAGCACTTACACCGGGACAGGGGATCAGCCCCAGCATTTT. The encoded protein is CASTYTGTGDQPQHF.